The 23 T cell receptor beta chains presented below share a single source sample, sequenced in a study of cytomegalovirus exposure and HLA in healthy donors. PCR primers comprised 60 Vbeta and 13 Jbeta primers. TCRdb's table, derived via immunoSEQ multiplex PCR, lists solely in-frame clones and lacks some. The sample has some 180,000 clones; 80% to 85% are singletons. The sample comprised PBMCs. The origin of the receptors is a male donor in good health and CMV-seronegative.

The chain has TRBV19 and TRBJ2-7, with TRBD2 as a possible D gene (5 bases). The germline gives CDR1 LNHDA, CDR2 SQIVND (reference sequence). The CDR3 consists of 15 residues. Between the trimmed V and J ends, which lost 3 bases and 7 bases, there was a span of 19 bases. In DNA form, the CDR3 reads TGTGCCAGTAGTATCGACTTAGCTGACTACGAGGAGCAGTACTTC. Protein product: CASSIDLADYEEQYF.

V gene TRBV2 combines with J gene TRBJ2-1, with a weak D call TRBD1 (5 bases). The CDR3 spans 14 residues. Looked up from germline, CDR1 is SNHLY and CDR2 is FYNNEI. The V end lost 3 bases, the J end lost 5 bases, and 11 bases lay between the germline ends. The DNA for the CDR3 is TGTGCCAGCAGTGAGCAGGCAGGGCACAATGAGCAGTTCTTC. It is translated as CASSEQAGHNEQFF.

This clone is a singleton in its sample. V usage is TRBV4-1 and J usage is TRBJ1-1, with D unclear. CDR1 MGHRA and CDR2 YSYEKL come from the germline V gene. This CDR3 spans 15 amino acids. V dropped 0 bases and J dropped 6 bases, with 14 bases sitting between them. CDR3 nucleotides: TGCGCCAGCAGCCAAGATGGAGGGCTTTTACCTGAAGCTTTCTTT. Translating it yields CASSQDGGLLPEAFF.

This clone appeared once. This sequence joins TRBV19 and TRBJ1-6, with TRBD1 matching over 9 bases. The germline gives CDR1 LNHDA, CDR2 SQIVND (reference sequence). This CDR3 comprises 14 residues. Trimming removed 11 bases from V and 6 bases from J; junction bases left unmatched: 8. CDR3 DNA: TGTGCCGGGCCCGGGACAGGGATTAATTCACCCCTCCACTTT. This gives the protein CAGPGTGINSPLHF.

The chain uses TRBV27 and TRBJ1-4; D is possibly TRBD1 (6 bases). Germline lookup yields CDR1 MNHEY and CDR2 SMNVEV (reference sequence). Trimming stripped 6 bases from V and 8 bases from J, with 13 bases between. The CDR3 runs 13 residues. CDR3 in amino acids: CASRGQYPEKLFF. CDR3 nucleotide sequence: TGTGCCAGCAGAGGACAGTACCCCGAAAAACTGTTTTTT.

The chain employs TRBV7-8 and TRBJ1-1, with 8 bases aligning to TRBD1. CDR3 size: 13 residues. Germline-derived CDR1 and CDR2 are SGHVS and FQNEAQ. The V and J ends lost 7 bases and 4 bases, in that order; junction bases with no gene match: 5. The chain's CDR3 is CASKGTGSTEAFF. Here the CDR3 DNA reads TGTGCCAGCAAAGGGACAGGTTCCACTGAAGCTTTCTTT.

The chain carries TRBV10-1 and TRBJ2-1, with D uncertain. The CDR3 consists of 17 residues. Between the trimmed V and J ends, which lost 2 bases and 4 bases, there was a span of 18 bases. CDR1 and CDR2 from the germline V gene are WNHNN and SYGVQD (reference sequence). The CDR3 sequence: CASSEPTTGTLYNEQFF. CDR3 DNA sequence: TGCGCCAGCAGTGAGCCCACTACGGGTACCCTATACAATGAGCAGTTCTTC.

The CDR3 DNA sequence: TGTGCCAGCAGCCAATTCGGACAGGGAAGGTCCAATCAGCCCCAGCATTTT. This sequence encodes CASSQFGQGRSNQPQHF. The chain recombines TRBV4-2 with TRBJ1-5; 8 bases fit TRBD1. The CDR3 is made up of 17 amino acids. The ends lost 2 bases at V and 3 bases at J; junction bases unmatched: 9. The V gene's germline CDR1 is LGHNA and CDR2 YNFKEQ.

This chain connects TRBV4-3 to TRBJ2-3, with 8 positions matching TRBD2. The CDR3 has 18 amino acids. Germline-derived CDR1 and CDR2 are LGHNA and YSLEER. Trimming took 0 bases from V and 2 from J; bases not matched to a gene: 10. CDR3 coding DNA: TGCGCCAGCAGCCAAGATCTTAATAGCGGGGAGGTCACAGATACGCAGTATTTT. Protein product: CASSQDLNSGEVTDTQYF.

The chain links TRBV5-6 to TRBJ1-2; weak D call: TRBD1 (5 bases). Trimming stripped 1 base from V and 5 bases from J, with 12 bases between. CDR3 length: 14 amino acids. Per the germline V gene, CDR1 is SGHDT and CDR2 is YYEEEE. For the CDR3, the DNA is TGTGCCAGCAGCTTGCGGGGGGAGAGTTATGGCTACACCTTC. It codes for CASSLRGESYGYTF.

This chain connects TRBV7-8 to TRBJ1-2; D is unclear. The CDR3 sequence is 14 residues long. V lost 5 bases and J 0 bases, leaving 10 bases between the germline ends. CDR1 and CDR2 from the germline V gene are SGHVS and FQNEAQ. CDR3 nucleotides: TGTGCCAGCAGCCCCCACAGAGCTAACTATGGCTACACCTTC. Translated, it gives CASSPHRANYGYTF.

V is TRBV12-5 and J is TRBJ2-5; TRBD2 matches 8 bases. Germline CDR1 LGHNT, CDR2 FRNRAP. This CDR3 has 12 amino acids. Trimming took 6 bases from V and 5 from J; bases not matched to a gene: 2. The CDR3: CASGLAGETQYF. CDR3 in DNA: TGTGCTAGTGGGCTAGCGGGCGAGACCCAGTACTTC. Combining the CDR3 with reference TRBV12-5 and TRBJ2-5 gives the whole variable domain DARVTQTPRHKVTEMGQEVTMRCQPILGHNTVFWYRQTMMQGLELLAYFRNRAPLDDSGMPKDRFSAEMPDATLATLKIQPSEPRDSAVYFCASGLAGETQYFGPGTRLLVL.

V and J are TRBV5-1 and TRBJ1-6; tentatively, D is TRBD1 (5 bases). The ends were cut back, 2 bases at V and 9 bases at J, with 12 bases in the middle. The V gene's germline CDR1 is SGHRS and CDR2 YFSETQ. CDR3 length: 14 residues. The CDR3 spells CASSLGVGSSPLHF. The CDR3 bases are TGCGCCAGCAGCTTAGGGGTTGGAAGTTCACCCCTCCACTTT.

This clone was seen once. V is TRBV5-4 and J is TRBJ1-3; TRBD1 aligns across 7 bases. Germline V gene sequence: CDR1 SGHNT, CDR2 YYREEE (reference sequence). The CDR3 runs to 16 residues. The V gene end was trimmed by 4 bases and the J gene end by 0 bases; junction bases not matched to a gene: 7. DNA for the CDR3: TGTGCCAGCAGCCCGGGACAGCTTCACTCTGGAAACACCATATATTTT. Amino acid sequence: CASSPGQLHSGNTIYF. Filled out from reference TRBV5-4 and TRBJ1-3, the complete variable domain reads ETGVTQSPTHLIKTRGQQVTLRCSSQSGHNTVSWYQQALGQGPQFIFQYYREEENGRGNFPPRFSGLQFPNYSSELNVNALELDDSALYLCASSPGQLHSGNTIYFGEGSWLTVV.

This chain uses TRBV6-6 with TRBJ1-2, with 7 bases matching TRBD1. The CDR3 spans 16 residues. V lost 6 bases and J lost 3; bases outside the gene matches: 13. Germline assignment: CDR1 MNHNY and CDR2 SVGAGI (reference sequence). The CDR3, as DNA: TGTGCCAGCAGACGGGGGTTAGGGGGCAATCACTATGGCTACACCTTC. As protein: CASRRGLGGNHYGYTF.

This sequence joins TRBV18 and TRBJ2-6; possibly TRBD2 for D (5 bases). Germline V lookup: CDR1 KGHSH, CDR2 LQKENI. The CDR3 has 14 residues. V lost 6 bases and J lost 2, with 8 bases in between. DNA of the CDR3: TGTGCCAGCTCGGACGGGACTGGGGCCAACGTCCTGACTTTC. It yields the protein CASSDGTGANVLTF.

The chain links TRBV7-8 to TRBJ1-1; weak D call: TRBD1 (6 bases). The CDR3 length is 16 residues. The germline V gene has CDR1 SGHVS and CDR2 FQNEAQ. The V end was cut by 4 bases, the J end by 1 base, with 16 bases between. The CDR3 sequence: CASSSSDRLRNTEAFF. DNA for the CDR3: TGTGCCAGCAGCTCCTCCGACAGGTTACGGAACACTGAAGCTTTCTTT.

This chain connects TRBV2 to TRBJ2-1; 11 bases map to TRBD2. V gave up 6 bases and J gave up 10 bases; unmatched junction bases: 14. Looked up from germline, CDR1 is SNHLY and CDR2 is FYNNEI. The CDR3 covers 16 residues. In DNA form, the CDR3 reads TGTGCCAGCAGCAAAGCTGCTAGCGGGGGGCCTAGGGAGCAGTTCTTC. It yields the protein CASSKAASGGPREQFF. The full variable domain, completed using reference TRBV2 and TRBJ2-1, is EPEVTQTPSHQVTQMGQEVILRCVPISNHLYFYWYRQILGQKVEFLVSFYNNEISEKSEIFDDQFSVERPDGSNFTLKIRSTKLEDSAMYFCASSKAASGGPREQFFGPGTRLTVL.

CDR3 sequence reads: CASSPQTSSYEQYF. CDR3 DNA: TGTGCCAGCAGCCCCCAAACGAGCTCCTACGAGCAGTACTTC. The chain employs TRBV7-6 and TRBJ2-7; D is uncertain. The CDR3 totals 14 residues. Trimming removed 5 bases at V and 0 bases at J, with 11 bases between. In germline, CDR1 is SGHVS, CDR2 FNYEAQ.

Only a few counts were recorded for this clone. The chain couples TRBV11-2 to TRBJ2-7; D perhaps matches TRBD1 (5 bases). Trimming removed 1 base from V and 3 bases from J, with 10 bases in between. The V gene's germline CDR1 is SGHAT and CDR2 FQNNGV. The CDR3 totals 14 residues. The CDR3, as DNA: TGTGCCAGCAGCTTAGGACAGAAGTACTACGAGCAGTACTTC. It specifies CASSLGQKYYEQYF.

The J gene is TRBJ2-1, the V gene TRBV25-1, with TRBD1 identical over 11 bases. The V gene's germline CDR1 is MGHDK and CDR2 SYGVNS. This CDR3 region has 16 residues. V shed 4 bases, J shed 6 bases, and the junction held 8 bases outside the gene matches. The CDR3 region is CASSGGGTGGLNEQFF. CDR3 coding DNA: TGTGCCAGCAGTGGGGGTGGGACAGGGGGTCTCAATGAGCAGTTCTTC.

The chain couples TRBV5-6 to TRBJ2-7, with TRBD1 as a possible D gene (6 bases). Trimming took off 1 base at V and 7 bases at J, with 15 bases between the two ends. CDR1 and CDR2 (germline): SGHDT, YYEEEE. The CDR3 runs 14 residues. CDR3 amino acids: CASSLTGTSGEQYF. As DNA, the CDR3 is TGTGCCAGCAGCTTGACAGGGACGTCGGGAGAGCAGTACTTC.

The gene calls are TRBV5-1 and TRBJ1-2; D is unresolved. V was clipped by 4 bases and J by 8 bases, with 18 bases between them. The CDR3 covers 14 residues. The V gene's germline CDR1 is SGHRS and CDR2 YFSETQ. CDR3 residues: CASSPMQPMAGYTF. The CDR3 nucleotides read TGCGCCAGCAGCCCCATGCAACCCATGGCCGGCTACACCTTC.